This TCR beta chain was sequenced in a study of T cell changes during pregnancy in multiple sclerosis. Losses at the gene ends were 0 bases for V and 2 bases for J; bases not matched to a gene: 10. Germline V gene lookup returns CDR1 LGHNT and CDR2 FRNRAP. The CDR3 spans 18 residues. Measured with immunoSEQ multiplex PCR; TCRdb has only the in-frame clones, and not every one. The repertoire holds fewer than 60,000 clones, with 91% as singletons. This TCR was recovered from a female donor with multiple sclerosis, enrolled in a pregnancy study. This rearrangement joins TRBV12-5 to TRBJ2-7; 10 nucleotides align to TRBD2. Sequencing used CD8+ T cells from peripheral blood mononuclear cells, obtained after pregnancy. The CDR3 nucleotides read TGTGCTAGTGGTTTGGTACTAGGACTAGCGGACCCTCCCTACGAGCAGTACTTC. Encoded protein: CASGLVLGLADPPYEQYF.